What follows are 18 T cell receptor beta chains derived from one specimen sequenced in a study of T cells after posttransplantation cyclophosphamide. Clones were read by immunoSEQ multiplex PCR, and TCRdb kept only the in-frame ones, dropping some. The table includes 7,500 to 10,000 clones, more than 95% detected once. The naive gate required viable CD3+CD4+ or CD3+CD8+ cells with CCR7+CD45RA+CD45RO-CD95-CD27+CD28+ phenotype. Sequenced material: naive CD4+ T cells sorted from PBMCs. These receptors were collected from a woman aged 55-75 years in good health, CMV-negative, and a related stem cell transplant donor.

The chain links TRBV7-2 to TRBJ2-7, with D maybe TRBD1 (5 bases). This CDR3 contains 14 residues. The V end lost 3 bases, the J end lost 1 base, and 10 bases lay between the germline ends. From germline, CDR1 is SGHTA and CDR2 FQGNSA. The CDR3 protein is CASSFEQVSYEQYF. DNA of the CDR3: TGTGCCAGCAGCTTCGAACAGGTGTCCTACGAGCAGTACTTC. Full variable domain (missing parts from reference TRBV7-2 and TRBJ2-7): GAGVSQSPSNKVTEKGKDVELRCDPISGHTALYWYRQSLGQGLEFLIYFQGNSAPDKSGLPSDRFSAERTGGSVSTLTIQRTQQEDSAVYLCASSFEQVSYEQYFGPGTRLTVT.

The chain links TRBV30 to TRBJ2-2; D perhaps matches TRBD2 (7 bases). V was trimmed by 2 bases and J by 2 bases, leaving 15 bases between them. The CDR3 runs to 16 residues. The germline CDR1 and CDR2 sequences are GTSNPN and SVGIG (reference sequence). DNA for the CDR3: TGTGCCTGGAGTAGGGGGGGGGTAGCCAACACCGGGGAGCTGTTTTTT. Protein: CAWSRGGVANTGELFF.

V is TRBV21-1 and J is TRBJ2-3; the DNA was not compared with TRBD2, the D call given in the table. TRBV21-1 is marked as a pseudogene. There are 17 residues in the CDR3. CDR3 DNA sequence: TGTGCCAGCAGCAAAGGGAGGACTTCCACTAGCACAGATACGCAGTATTTT. Its translation: CASSKGRTSTSTDTQYF.

The V gene is TRBV19, the J gene TRBJ2-6, with TRBD2 matching over 12 bases. The CDR3 is 17 amino acids. V lost 6 bases and J lost 2; bases outside the gene matches: 5. The germline V gene encodes CDR1 LNHDA and CDR2 SQIVND (reference sequence). The CDR3 loop is CASRRTSGIPGANVLTF. Written as DNA, the CDR3 is TGTGCCAGTAGGAGGACTAGCGGGATTCCTGGGGCCAACGTCCTGACTTTC.

The rearrangement uses TRBV4-1 and TRBJ1-3, with unresolved D. Germline loops: CDR1 MGHRA, CDR2 YSYEKL. The CDR3 contains 13 residues. Trimming took off 0 bases at V and 8 bases at J, with 8 bases between the two ends. The CDR3 sequence is CASSQDRRYTIYF. DNA of the CDR3: TGCGCCAGCAGCCAAGATAGGCGGTACACCATATATTTT.

V is TRBV5-1 and J is TRBJ1-1, with D hard to call. Germline V gives CDR1 SGHRS, CDR2 YFSETQ. V lost 0 bases, J lost 6 bases, and 15 bases lay in between. This CDR3 comprises 15 residues. DNA for the CDR3: TGCGCCAGCAGCTTGGCCGGCCAGAAGAGCGCTGAAGCTTTCTTT. As protein: CASSLAGQKSAEAFF.

This clone has a single count. The rearrangement joins TRBV5-4 to TRBJ2-3; 11 nucleotides line up with TRBD2. CDR3 length equals 15 residues. Germline CDR1 SGHNT, CDR2 YYREEE (reference sequence). The J segment lost 3 bases and the V segment lost 2 bases, leaving 2 bases of the junction unmatched. CDR3 loop: CASSLLAGATDTQYF. The CDR3 nucleotides are TGTGCCAGCAGCTTACTAGCGGGGGCGACAGATACGCAGTATTTT.

The chain links TRBV5-1 to TRBJ1-3; no definite D call. CDR1 is SGHRS, CDR2 YFSETQ, per germline. Trimming stripped 0 bases from V and 9 bases from J, with 7 bases between. The CDR3 loop spans 12 amino acids. The CDR3 DNA reads TGCGCCAGCAGCTTGGGGTCAGGCACCATATATTTT. Its translation: CASSLGSGTIYF.

The genes are TRBV10-3 and TRBJ2-1; 16 bases are a match to TRBD2. Germline V gene data show CDR1 as ENHRY and CDR2 as SYGVKD. CDR3 length: 16 residues. Unmatched junction bases numbered 8, after V lost 5 bases and J lost 10 bases. The CDR3 DNA follows: TGTGCCATCAGTCCCGGGACTAGCGGGAGGGCCCGGGAGCAGTTCTTC. Its translation is CAISPGTSGRAREQFF.

The V gene is TRBV4-2, the J gene TRBJ2-2; 11 bases agree with TRBD2. The CDR3 length is 20 residues. CDR1 is LGHNA and CDR2 is YNFKEQ in the germline V gene. Losses at the gene ends were 4 bases for V and 0 bases for J; bases not matched to a gene: 13. This chain's CDR3 is CASSLVSGTSGFANTGELFF. The CDR3 region has the DNA TGTGCCAGCAGCCTCGTATCCGGGACTAGCGGTTTCGCGAACACCGGGGAGCTGTTTTTT.

V usage is TRBV28 and J usage is TRBJ1-2, with TRBD1 matching over 10 bases. CDR1 is MDHEN and CDR2 is SYDVKM in the germline V gene. This CDR3 has 15 residues. Germline trimming cut 6 bases from V and 7 bases from J; bases unmatched to any gene: 11. The CDR3 sequence is CASRSPDRGLLGYTF. The CDR3 DNA reads TGTGCCAGCAGATCCCCCGACAGGGGGCTTCTTGGCTACACCTTC.

The V and J genes are TRBV29-1 and TRBJ2-1, with D tentatively TRBD2 (6 bases). Germline assignment: CDR1 SQVTM and CDR2 ANQGSEA. The CDR3 is made up of 14 amino acids. Deletions cut 5 bases from V and 4 bases from J, with 15 bases between. CDR3 sequence: CSVRKMAGYNEQFF. The CDR3 DNA is TGCAGCGTTCGTAAAATGGCGGGGTACAATGAGCAGTTCTTC.

The V gene is TRBV7-3, the J gene TRBJ2-1; possibly TRBD2 for D (6 bases). Trimming pared 0 bases from V and 1 base from J, leaving 7 bases between. The CDR3 is 15 residues long. In germline, CDR1 is SGHTA, CDR2 FQGTGA. The CDR3 nucleotides read TGTGCCAGCAGCTTAACGGGGGGTTCCTACAATGAGCAGTTCTTC. This sequence encodes CASSLTGGSYNEQFF.

The genes are TRBV5-1 and TRBJ1-5; possible D gene TRBD1, 6 bases. Germline loops: CDR1 SGHRS, CDR2 YFSETQ. The CDR3 is 15 residues long. V shed 0 bases and J shed 3 bases, with 10 bases lying between them. The CDR3 region is CASSLEGHPNQPQHF. CDR3 in DNA: TGCGCCAGCAGCTTGGAGGGACACCCCAATCAGCCCCAGCATTTT. Based on the CDR3 plus reference TRBV5-1 and TRBJ1-5, the full variable domain is KAGVTQTPRYLIKTRGQQVTLSCSPISGHRSVSWYQQTPGQGLQFLFEYFSETQRNKGNFPGRFSGRQFSNSRSEMNVSTLELGDSALYLCASSLEGHPNQPQHFGDGTRLSIL.

This clone was counted a single time. V usage is TRBV6-5 and J usage is TRBJ1-1; 7 bases align to TRBD1. The CDR3 totals 14 residues. The V and J ends lost 7 bases and 1 base, in that order; junction bases with no gene match: 6. Per germline, CDR1 MNHEY and CDR2 SVGAGI. CDR3 protein: CASKNNRGNTEAFF. CDR3 bases: TGTGCCAGCAAAAATAACAGGGGGAACACTGAAGCTTTCTTT.

V gene TRBV18 combines with J gene TRBJ2-3; a weak D match, TRBD1 (6 bases). The germline V gene encodes CDR1 KGHSH and CDR2 LQKENI. Deletions cut 3 bases from V and 2 bases from J, with 12 bases between. The CDR3 is made up of 15 amino acids. Here the CDR3 reads CASSPLGTFTDTQYF. The CDR3 DNA is TGTGCCAGCTCACCCCTTGGGACATTCACAGATACGCAGTATTTT.

V usage is TRBV2 and J usage is TRBJ1-2; D gene unclear. Germline V gives CDR1 SNHLY, CDR2 FYNNEI. The CDR3 runs to 16 residues. The germline V and J ends were trimmed by 2 bases and 0 bases, with 13 bases remaining between them. This CDR3 is CASSEPGRVSNYGYTF. In DNA form, the CDR3 reads TGTGCCAGCAGTGAACCGGGGAGGGTATCTAACTATGGCTACACCTTC.

CDR3 DNA: TGTGCCAGTAGCTCGGGGTTGTATCAGCCCCAGCATTTT. It specifies CASSSGLYQPQHF. The chain employs TRBV19 and TRBJ1-5; D is unclear. This CDR3 has 13 residues. From germline, CDR1 is LNHDA and CDR2 SQIVND (reference sequence). Trimming left V 6 bases short and J 5 bases short, with 11 bases between.